The T cell receptor beta chain under discussion was sequenced for a study of T cell clones after liver transplantation. Looking at the study overall: Post-transplant blood was tracked for graft-donor-reactive T cell clones identified in a pre-transplant mixed lymphocyte reaction. Pre-transplant mixed lymphocyte reactions yielded third-party-reactive TCRbeta sequences as comparators for graft-donor-reactive sequences.

The protocol was immunoSEQ multiplex PCR, while the TCRdb copy is restricted to in-frame clones and leaves out a portion. The sample consists of 49,000 or so clones, more than 65% of them appearing once. As concerns this clone: Antigen unknown.

Germline loops: CDR1 SGHTS, CDR2 YDEGEE. V lost 6 bases to trimming and J lost 6 bases, with 22 bases between them. This CDR3 spans 16 amino acids. Study outcomes and limitations: These preliminary findings come from unstandardized post-transplant sampling times.

The sequencing used CD4+ T cells from blood, collected approximately 54 months after liver transplant. This clonotype originated in a human patient who received a liver transplant. T cells may partly derive from the graft donor. The chain joins TRBV5-8 to TRBJ2-1, with no clear D. The CDR3 reads CASTSLLASFRNEQFF. The CDR3 nucleotides are TGTGCCAGCACTTCCCTACTGGCGTCATTTCGCAATGAGCAGTTCTTC.